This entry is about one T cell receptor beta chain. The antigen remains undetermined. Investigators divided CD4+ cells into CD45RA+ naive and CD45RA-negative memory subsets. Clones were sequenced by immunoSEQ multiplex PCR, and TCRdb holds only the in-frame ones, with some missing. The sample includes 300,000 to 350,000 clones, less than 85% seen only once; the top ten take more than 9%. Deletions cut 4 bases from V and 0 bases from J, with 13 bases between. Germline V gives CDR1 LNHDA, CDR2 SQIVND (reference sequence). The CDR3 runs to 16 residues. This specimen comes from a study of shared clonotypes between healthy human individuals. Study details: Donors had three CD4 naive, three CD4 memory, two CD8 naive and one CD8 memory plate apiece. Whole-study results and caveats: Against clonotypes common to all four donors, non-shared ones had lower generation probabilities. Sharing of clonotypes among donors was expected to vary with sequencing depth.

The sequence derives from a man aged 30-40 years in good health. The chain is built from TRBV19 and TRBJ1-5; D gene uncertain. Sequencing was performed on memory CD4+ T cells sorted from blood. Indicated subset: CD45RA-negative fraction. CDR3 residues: CASSTTRTFSNQPQHF. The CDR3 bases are TGTGCCAGTAGTACGACTCGGACTTTTAGCAATCAGCCCCAGCATTTT.